The rows below give T cell receptor beta chains drawn from one sample of a study of blood T cell repertoires in COVID-19. Clones were sequenced by immunoSEQ multiplex PCR, and TCRdb holds only the in-frame ones, with some missing. The sample has some 100,000 clones; approximately 80% are singletons. The specimen sequenced was peripheral blood. These receptors all come from a man aged 45-65 years with active or convalescent COVID-19. Each CDR3 is given with its conserved first and last residue. The D gene is left open where the match is weak. Part of the rows lack a size; the others show once, few, many or a class for expanded clones.

v_gene,d_gene,j_gene,abundance,CDR3aa,CDR3nt
TRBV11-2,NA,TRBJ1-2,NA,CASSLYMAGGYTF,TGTGCCAGCAGCTTATATATGGCGGGAGGCTACACCTTC
TRBV7-3,NA,TRBJ1-1,NA,CASSSLLNTEAFF,TGTGCCAGCAGCTCCCTTTTGAACACTGAAGCTTTCTTT
TRBV5-1,TRBD2,TRBJ2-1,NA,CASSPPPRTSGRREQFF,TGCGCCAGCAGCCCGCCCCCGCGGACTAGCGGGAGAAGGGAGCAGTTCTTC
TRBV19,TRBD1,TRBJ1-2,NA,CASSPTGVYGYTF,TGTGCCAGTAGCCCGACAGGGGTCTATGGCTACACCTTC
TRBV30,NA,TRBJ2-5,NA,CAWSSTGETQYF,TGTGCCTGGAGTTCCACCGGAGAGACCCAGTACTTC
TRBV9,NA,TRBJ1-1,NA,CASSPSRFRGNTEAFF,TGTGCCAGCAGCCCATCTAGGTTTCGGGGGAACACTGAAGCTTTCTTT
TRBV18,NA,TRBJ2-5,NA,CASSPSQRETQYF,TGTGCCAGCTCACCATCGCAGAGGGAGACCCAGTACTTC
TRBV30,NA,TRBJ2-3,NA,CAWGGGTDTQYF,TGTGCCTGGGGCGGGGGCACAGATACGCAGTATTTT
TRBV7-3,TRBD1,TRBJ1-2,NA,CASSPQGAASYGYTF,TGTGCCAGCAGCCCTCAGGGGGCGGCCTCCTATGGCTACACCTTC
TRBV6-5,NA,TRBJ1-2,once,CASTSSGAGGYTF,TGTGCCAGCACTTCCTCGGGGGCGGGCGGCTACACCTTC
TRBV20-1,TRBD1,TRBJ1-2,NA,CSASKTGEGYTF,TGCAGTGCTAGTAAGACAGGGGAGGGCTACACCTTC
TRBV20-1,NA,TRBJ1-2,NA,CSAGKNYGYTF,TGCAGTGCTGGCAAAAACTATGGCTACACCTTC
TRBV7-2,TRBD1,TRBJ2-1,NA,CASSTQGYEQFF,TGTGCCAGCAGTACACAGGGGTATGAGCAGTTCTTC
TRBV6-5,NA,TRBJ1-1,NA,CASSPLQGGSTEAFF,TGTGCCAGCAGTCCGTTACAGGGCGGAAGCACTGAAGCTTTCTTT
TRBV2,TRBD2,TRBJ2-1,NA,CASSGLGSGRAASYNEQFF,TGTGCCAGCAGTGGGTTAGGTAGCGGGAGGGCCGCATCCTACAATGAGCAGTTCTTC
TRBV9,TRBD2,TRBJ2-5,NA,CASSPRSSGRQETQYF,TGTGCCAGCAGCCCGCGTTCTAGCGGGAGACAAGAGACCCAGTACTTC
TRBV28,NA,TRBJ1-2,NA,CASSLSIGADYGYTF,TGTGCCAGCAGTTTATCTATAGGGGCGGACTATGGCTACACCTTC
TRBV4-1,TRBD1,TRBJ1-5,NA,CASSIQDRQNQPQHF,TGCGCCAGCAGCATTCAGGACAGGCAAAATCAGCCCCAGCATTTT
TRBV28,NA,TRBJ1-6,NA,CASVFTGGLNSPLHF,TGTGCCAGCGTTTTTACGGGGGGACTCAATTCACCCCTCCACTTT
TRBV12-3/TRBV12-4,NA,TRBJ1-6,NA,CASSTGIGSPLHF,TGTGCCAGCAGTACAGGGATCGGTTCACCCCTCCACTTT
TRBV28,TRBD1,TRBJ1-2,NA,CASRSGQGEGYTF,TGTGCCAGCAGATCAGGACAGGGGGAAGGCTACACCTTC
TRBV7-3,TRBD2,TRBJ2-2,NA,CASSSEAGGPGTGELFF,TGTGCCAGCAGCTCAGAAGCGGGAGGGCCGGGAACCGGGGAGCTGTTTTTT
TRBV19,NA,TRBJ1-3,NA,CASYAGDSGNTIYF,TGTGCCAGTTACGCGGGGGACTCTGGAAACACCATATATTTT
TRBV5-1,TRBD1,TRBJ1-1,NA,CASSIQGTGTTEAFF,TGCGCCAGCAGTATTCAAGGGACAGGGACAACTGAAGCTTTCTTT
TRBV7-3,TRBD2,TRBJ2-1,NA,CASSFSGTSGYNEQFF,TGTGCCAGCAGCTTCTCCGGGACTAGCGGTTACAATGAGCAGTTCTTC
TRBV27,TRBD1,TRBJ1-3,NA,CASSARTGSGNTIYF,TGTGCCAGCAGTGCCCGGACAGGTTCTGGAAACACCATATATTTT
TRBV5-4,NA,TRBJ2-3,NA,CASANSGTFTDTQYF,TGTGCCAGCGCCAACTCCGGGACTTTCACAGATACGCAGTATTTT
TRBV5-1,NA,TRBJ1-6,NA,CASTYETAYNSPLHF,TGCGCCAGCACCTACGAGACAGCCTATAATTCACCCCTCCACTTT
TRBV10-3,TRBD1,TRBJ1-3,NA,CAISEPYRGGNTIYF,TGTGCCATCAGTGAGCCCTACAGGGGTGGAAACACCATATATTTT
TRBV6-5,TRBD1,TRBJ1-4,NA,CASSYLGQGAREKLFF,TGTGCCAGCAGTTACTTAGGGCAGGGGGCCAGGGAAAAACTGTTTTTT
TRBV19,TRBD2,TRBJ2-5,once,CASRTSGQETQYF,TGTGCCAGTAGGACTAGCGGCCAAGAGACCCAGTACTTC
TRBV28,TRBD2,TRBJ2-1,NA,CASSLLAGLLGGYNEQFF,TGTGCCAGCAGTTTACTAGCGGGCCTATTAGGAGGATACAATGAGCAGTTCTTC
TRBV27,NA,TRBJ2-7,NA,CASSLGSEQYF,TGTGCCAGCAGTTTGGGCAGCGAGCAGTACTTC
TRBV7-8,TRBD2,TRBJ2-1,few,CASSLLAGGSNEQFF,TGTGCCAGCAGCTTACTAGCGGGAGGGAGCAATGAGCAGTTCTTC
TRBV5-1,NA,TRBJ1-5,NA,CASSLAGDSNQPQHF,TGCGCCAGCAGCTTGGCCGGAGATAGCAATCAGCCCCAGCATTTT
TRBV20-1,TRBD1,TRBJ1-1,NA,CSASTGTGGPSTEAFF,TGCAGTGCTAGTACCGGGACAGGGGGCCCGAGCACTGAAGCTTTCTTT
TRBV6-5,TRBD1,TRBJ1-6,once,CASSYSGQGSSPLHF,TGTGCCAGCAGTTACTCGGGACAGGGTTCTTCACCCCTCCACTTT
TRBV2,NA,TRBJ1-1,NA,CASSEGGLSFSEAFF,TGTGCCAGCAGTGAGGGGGGGTTATCTTTTTCTGAAGCTTTCTTT
TRBV5-5,TRBD1,TRBJ2-7,NA,CASSLHSGTVSYEQYF,TGTGCCAGCAGCTTGCACTCCGGGACAGTCTCCTACGAGCAGTACTTC
TRBV19,TRBD2,TRBJ2-1,NA,CASIGLAGGSSYNEQFF,TGTGCCAGTATTGGACTAGCGGGAGGGAGTTCCTACAATGAGCAGTTCTTC
TRBV24-1,TRBD1,TRBJ2-1,NA,CATSDKGQGNNEQFF,TGTGCCACCAGTGATAAAGGACAGGGGAACAATGAGCAGTTCTTC
TRBV5-4,TRBD1,TRBJ1-3,NA,CASSPGQGSSGNTIYF,TGTGCCAGCAGCCCCGGACAGGGCAGCTCTGGAAACACCATATATTTT
TRBV25-1,NA,TRBJ1-2,NA,CASSDGHSYGYTF,TGTGCCAGCAGTGACGGACACTCCTATGGCTACACCTTC
TRBV3-1/TRBV3-2,TRBD1,TRBJ1-2,NA,CASSLSTGVYGYTF,TGTGCCAGCAGCCTCTCAACAGGGGTCTATGGCTACACCTTC
TRBV27,TRBD2,TRBJ2-1,NA,CASSLSIPGGHNEQFF,TGTGCCAGCAGTTTATCAATCCCGGGAGGACACAATGAGCAGTTCTTC
TRBV7-2,NA,TRBJ2-1,NA,CASSLVADIDEQFF,TGTGCCAGCAGCTTAGTTGCGGATATCGATGAGCAGTTCTTC
TRBV25-1,NA,TRBJ2-1,NA,CASREDYDNEQFF,TGTGCCAGCAGGGAGGACTATGACAATGAGCAGTTCTTC